This paragraph reports one T cell receptor (beta chain). Its antigen remains unknown. The CDR3 length is 16 residues. The V end lost 7 bases, the J end lost 4 bases, and 19 bases lay between the germline ends. Germline V gene lookup returns CDR1 MNHNS and CDR2 SASEGT. Presence of unique molecular identifiers characterized the TCR beta cDNA libraries. A population of about 1 to 11 million T cells gave rise to roughly 500,000 cDNA molecules. TCRdb called the PCR reads again in MiXCR, with one record for every CDR3 protein. The sample holds hundreds of thousands of distinct CDR3 sequences, less than 40% seen once. The sample comes from a study of post-analysis software for immune sequencing data. Study-wide findings and caveats: Four to six TRBV segments were more frequent in patients than controls; TRBV5-6, TRBV5-1 and TRBV20-1 belonged to this group. Versus controls, multiple sclerosis patients showed significantly lower diversity (normalized Chao1).

The receptor was derived from a girl aged 10-17 years with multiple sclerosis. The specimen sequenced was blood. The chain employs TRBV6-1 and TRBJ1-4, with a weak D call TRBD1 (6 bases). The DNA of the CDR3 is TGTGCCAGCACTCCCGGTGGAGGCAGGGGTAATGAAAAACTGTTTTTT. Amino acids: CASTPGGGRGNEKLFF.